Each of the 6 T cell receptor beta chains below was sequenced from the same sample in a study of OX40 agonist ivuxolimab in advanced cancers. The method was immunoSEQ multiplex PCR; TCRdb's version includes in-frame clones alone and lacks a portion of them. Of 74,000 or so clones in the sample, around 90% are singletons; the top ten hold less than 12%. Source: CD4+ or CD8+ T cells sorted from blood, taken in a trial of the OX40 agonist ivuxolimab. The receptors derive from an adult with an advanced solid tumor such as melanoma, head and neck, liver or kidney cancer.

Only a few counts were recorded for this clone. The chain combines TRBV7-2 with TRBJ2-2; 10 bases agree with TRBD2. Germline CDR1 SGHTA, CDR2 FQGNSA. The CDR3 loop spans 16 amino acids. The J segment lost 7 bases and the V segment lost 5 bases, leaving 10 bases of the junction unmatched. This chain's CDR3 is CASSPLAGALGGELFF. The CDR3 region has the DNA TGTGCCAGCAGCCCTCTAGCGGGAGCTCTTGGCGGGGAGCTGTTTTTT.

The chain uses TRBV5-1 and TRBJ1-1; 9 bases agree with TRBD1. There are 17 residues in the CDR3. The junction had 17 bases not matched to a gene; V was cut back by 4 bases and J by 7 bases. The germline gives CDR1 SGHRS, CDR2 YFSETQ. This CDR3 is CASSLPQGAWGDGEAFF. The CDR3 DNA reads as TGCGCCAGCAGCCTACCACAGGGGGCGTGGGGAGACGGTGAAGCTTTCTTT. Drawing the rest from reference TRBV5-1 and TRBJ1-1, the complete variable domain is KAGVTQTPRYLIKTRGQQVTLSCSPISGHRSVSWYQQTPGQGLQFLFEYFSETQRNKGNFPGRFSGRQFSNSRSEMNVSTLELGDSALYLCASSLPQGAWGDGEAFFGQGTRLTVV.

This chain joins TRBV5-8 and TRBJ1-1, with no clear D. CDR3 size: 11 residues. V was shortened by 0 bases and J by 8 bases, with 5 bases between the two germline ends. Germline V gives CDR1 SGHTS, CDR2 YDEGEE. CDR3: CASSLVSEAFF. The CDR3 region has the DNA TGTGCCAGCAGCTTGGTGTCCGAAGCTTTCTTT.

CDR3 loop: CASSLGQGPGELFF. The CDR3 nucleotides read TGTGCCAGCAGCTTAGGCCAGGGGCCCGGGGAGCTGTTTTTT. This chain uses TRBV7-9 with TRBJ2-2; D might be TRBD1 (6 bases). Germline CDR1 and CDR2: SEHNR and FQNEAQ (reference sequence). This CDR3 has 14 residues. Trimming removed 1 base at V and 6 bases at J, with 9 bases between. Full variable domain (missing parts from reference TRBV7-9 and TRBJ2-2): DTGVSQNPRHKITKRGQNVTFRCDPISEHNRLYWYRQTLGQGPEFLTYFQNEAQLEKSRLLSDRFSAERPKGSFSTLEIQRTEQGDSAMYLCASSLGQGPGELFFGEGSRLTVL.

Here the CDR3 DNA reads TGCGCCAGCAGCTTGGACAGGGCAACTAATGAAAAACTGTTTTTT. Amino acids: CASSLDRATNEKLFF. The rearrangement links TRBV5-1 to TRBJ1-4, with a possible D match to TRBD1 (6 bases). With 0 bases removed from V and 0 bases from J, the gap between germline ends came to 6 bases. CDR1 is SGHRS and CDR2 is YFSETQ in the germline V gene. The CDR3 totals 15 residues.

CDR3 nucleotide sequence: TGTGCCAGCAGTGGAGACAGCCAAACCTACAATCAGCCCCAGCATTTT. Its protein is CASSGDSQTYNQPQHF. J is TRBJ1-5 and V is TRBV6-4; possible D gene TRBD1, 5 bases. This CDR3 comprises 16 residues. V was shortened by 4 bases and J by 3 bases, with 16 bases between the two germline ends. Germline lookup yields CDR1 MRHNA and CDR2 SNTAGT.